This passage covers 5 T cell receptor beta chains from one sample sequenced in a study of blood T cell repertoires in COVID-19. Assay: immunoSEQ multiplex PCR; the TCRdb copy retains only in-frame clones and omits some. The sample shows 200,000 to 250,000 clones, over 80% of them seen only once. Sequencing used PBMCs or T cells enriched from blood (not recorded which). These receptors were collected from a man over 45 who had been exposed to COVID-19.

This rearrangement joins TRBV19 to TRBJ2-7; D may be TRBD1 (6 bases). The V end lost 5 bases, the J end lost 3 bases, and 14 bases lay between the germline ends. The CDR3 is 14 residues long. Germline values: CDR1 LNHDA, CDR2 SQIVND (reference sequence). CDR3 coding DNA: TGTGCCAGTAGTCGACAATACAGGGACTACGAGCAGTACTTC. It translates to CASSRQYRDYEQYF.

CDR3 residues: CASSYNPVRSLSYEQYF. The CDR3 bases are TGTGCCAGCAGTTATAATCCGGTCAGGTCGCTTTCCTACGAGCAGTACTTC. This sequence joins TRBV6-2 or TRBV6-3 and TRBJ2-7; no definite D call. The ends were cut back, 3 bases at V and 1 base at J, with 19 bases in the middle. The CDR3 has 17 amino acids. Per the germline V gene, CDR1 is MNHEY and CDR2 is SVGEGT.

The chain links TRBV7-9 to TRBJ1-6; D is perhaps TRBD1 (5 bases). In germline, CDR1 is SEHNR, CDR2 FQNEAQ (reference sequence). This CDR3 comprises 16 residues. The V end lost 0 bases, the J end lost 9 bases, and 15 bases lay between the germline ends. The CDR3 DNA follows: TGTGCCAGCAGCTTAGCGGGGTCAGGGCGCACTTCACCCCTCCACTTT. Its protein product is CASSLAGSGRTSPLHF.

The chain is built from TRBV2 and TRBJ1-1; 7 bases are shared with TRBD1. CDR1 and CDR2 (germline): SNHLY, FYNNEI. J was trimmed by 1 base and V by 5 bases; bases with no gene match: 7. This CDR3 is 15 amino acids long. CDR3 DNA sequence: TGTGCCAGCAGTTCGAAGGGGGCGCGGAACACTGAAGCTTTCTTT. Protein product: CASSSKGARNTEAFF. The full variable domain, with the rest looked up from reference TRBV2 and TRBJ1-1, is EPEVTQTPSHQVTQMGQEVILRCVPISNHLYFYWYRQILGQKVEFLVSFYNNEISEKSEIFDDQFSVERPDGSNFTLKIRSTKLEDSAMYFCASSSKGARNTEAFFGQGTRLTVV.

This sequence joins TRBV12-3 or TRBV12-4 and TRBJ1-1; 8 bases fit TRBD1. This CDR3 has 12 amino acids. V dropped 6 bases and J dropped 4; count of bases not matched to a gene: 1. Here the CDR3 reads CASRDRATEAFF. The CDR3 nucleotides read TGTGCCAGCAGGGACAGGGCCACTGAAGCTTTCTTT.